The clone carrying this TCR beta chain has ten or more counts. Unsorted libraries were generated from 2 million PBMCs. These cells had been stored in RNAlater at -80 C. The entry originates in a study of neurological immune-mediated disorders. The wider study: Multiple sclerosis patients numbered some 35, with approximately 30 relapsing-remitting and 3 secondary progressive.

V lost 7 bases and J lost 1, with 9 bases in between. Germline CDR1 MNHEY, CDR2 SVGAGI. This CDR3 has 13 amino acids. cDNA synthesis was performed by 5'RACE with 10-nucleotide random UMIs. Sequencing runs each generated in excess of 180 million TCR-beta sequences derived from 15-18 subjects. Using its own MiXCR run on the 5' RACE reads, TCRdb lists one record per CDR3 protein. The sample carries 50,000 to 70,000 distinct CDR3 sequences, roughly 2.5% recorded once. Sequenced: PBMCs. The rearrangement uses TRBV6-5 and TRBJ2-3, with D hard to call. The receptor was isolated from a man aged 50-59 years with multiple sclerosis. CDR3 in amino acids: CASTSAGTDTQYF. CDR3 coding DNA: TGTGCCAGCACATCGGCTGGCACAGATACGCAGTATTTT.